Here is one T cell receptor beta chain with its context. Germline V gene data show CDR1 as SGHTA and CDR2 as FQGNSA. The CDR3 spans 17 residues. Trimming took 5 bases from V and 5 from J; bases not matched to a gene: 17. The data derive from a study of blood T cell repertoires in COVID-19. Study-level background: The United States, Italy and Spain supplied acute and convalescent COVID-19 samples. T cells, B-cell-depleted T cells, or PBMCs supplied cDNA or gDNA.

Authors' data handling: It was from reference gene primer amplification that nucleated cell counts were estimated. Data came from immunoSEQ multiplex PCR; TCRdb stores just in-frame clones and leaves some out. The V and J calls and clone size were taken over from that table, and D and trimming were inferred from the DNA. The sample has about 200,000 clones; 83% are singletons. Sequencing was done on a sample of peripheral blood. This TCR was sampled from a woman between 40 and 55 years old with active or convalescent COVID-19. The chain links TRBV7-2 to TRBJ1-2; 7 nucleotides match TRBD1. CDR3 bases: TGTGCCAGCAGCCCCCCTACTCCTAGTACAGGGGAATATGGCTACACCTTC. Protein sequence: CASSPPTPSTGEYGYTF.